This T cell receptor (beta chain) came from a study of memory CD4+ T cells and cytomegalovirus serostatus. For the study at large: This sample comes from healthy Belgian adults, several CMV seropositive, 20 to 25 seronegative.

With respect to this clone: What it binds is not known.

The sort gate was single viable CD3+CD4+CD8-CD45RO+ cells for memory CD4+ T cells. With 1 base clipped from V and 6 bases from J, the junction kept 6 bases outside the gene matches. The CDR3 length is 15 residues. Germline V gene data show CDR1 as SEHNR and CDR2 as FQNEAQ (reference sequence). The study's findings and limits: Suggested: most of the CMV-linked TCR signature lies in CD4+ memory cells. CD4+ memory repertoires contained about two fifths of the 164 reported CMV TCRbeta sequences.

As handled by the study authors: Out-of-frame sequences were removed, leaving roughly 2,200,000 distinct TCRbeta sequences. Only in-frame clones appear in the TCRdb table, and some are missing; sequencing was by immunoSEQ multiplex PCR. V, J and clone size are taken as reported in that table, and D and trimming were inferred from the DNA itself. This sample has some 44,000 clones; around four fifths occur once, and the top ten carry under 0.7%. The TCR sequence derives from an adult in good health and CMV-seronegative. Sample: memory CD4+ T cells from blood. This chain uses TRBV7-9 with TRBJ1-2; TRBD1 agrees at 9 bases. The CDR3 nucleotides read TGTGCCAGCAGCTTAGATTTACAGGGGGCCCATGGCTACACCTTC. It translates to CASSLDLQGAHGYTF.